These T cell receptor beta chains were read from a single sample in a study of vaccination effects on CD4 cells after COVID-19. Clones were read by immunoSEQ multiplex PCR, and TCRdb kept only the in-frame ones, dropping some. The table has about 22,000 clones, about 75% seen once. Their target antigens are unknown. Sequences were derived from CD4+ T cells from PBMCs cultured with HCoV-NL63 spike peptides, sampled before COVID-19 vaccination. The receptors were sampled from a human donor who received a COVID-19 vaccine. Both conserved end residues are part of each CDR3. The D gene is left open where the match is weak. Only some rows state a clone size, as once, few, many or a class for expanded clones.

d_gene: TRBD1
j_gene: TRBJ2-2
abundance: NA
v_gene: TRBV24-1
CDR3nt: TGTGCCACCAGTGATCCTGGACAGGGGTTGGCCACCGGGGAGCTGTTTTTT
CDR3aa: CATSDPGQGLATGELFF

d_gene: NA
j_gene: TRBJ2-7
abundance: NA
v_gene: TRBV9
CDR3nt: TGTGCCAGCAGCGCGACAGGTTCCGGATACGAGCAGTACTTC
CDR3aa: CASSATGSGYEQYF

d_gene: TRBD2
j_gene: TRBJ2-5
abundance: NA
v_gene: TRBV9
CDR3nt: TGTGCCAGCAGCGTAGAGTCCGGGAGGGGCGGGGAGACCCAGTACTTC
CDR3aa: CASSVESGRGGETQYF

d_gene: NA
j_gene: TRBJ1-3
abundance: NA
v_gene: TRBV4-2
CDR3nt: TGTGCCAGCAGCCAGGACAGTCCAAACTCTGGAAACACCATATATTTT
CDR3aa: CASSQDSPNSGNTIYF

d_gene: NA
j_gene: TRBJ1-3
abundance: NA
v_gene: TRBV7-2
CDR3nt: TGTGCCAGCAGCTTATCGGGCAGGGCTGGAAACACCATATATTTT
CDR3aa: CASSLSGRAGNTIYF

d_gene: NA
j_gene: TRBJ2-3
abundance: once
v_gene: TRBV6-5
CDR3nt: TGTGCCAGCAGTCGGGACACAAGATTCACAGATACGCAGTATTTT
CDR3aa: CASSRDTRFTDTQYF

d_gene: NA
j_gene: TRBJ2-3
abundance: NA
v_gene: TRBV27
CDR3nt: TGTGCCAGCAGTTTGGGCCTAGCGACCACAGATACGCAGTATTTT
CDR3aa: CASSLGLATTDTQYF

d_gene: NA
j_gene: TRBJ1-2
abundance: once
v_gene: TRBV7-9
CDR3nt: TGTGCCAGCAGCATTACAGGGTTGGATGGCTACACCTTC
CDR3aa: CASSITGLDGYTF

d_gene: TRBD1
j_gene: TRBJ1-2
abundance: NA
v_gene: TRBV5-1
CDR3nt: TGCGCCAGCAGCCAGGGACAGGGAACCACCTATGGCTACACCTTC
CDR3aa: CASSQGQGTTYGYTF

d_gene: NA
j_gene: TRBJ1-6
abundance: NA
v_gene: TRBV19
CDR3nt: TGTGCCAGTAGTATGGATTACTATAATTCACCCCTCCACTTT
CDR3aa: CASSMDYYNSPLHF

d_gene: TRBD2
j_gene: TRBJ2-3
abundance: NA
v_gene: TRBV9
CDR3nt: TGTGCCAGCAGCGCGTCTAGCGGAGGCACAGATACGCAGTATTTT
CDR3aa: CASSASSGGTDTQYF

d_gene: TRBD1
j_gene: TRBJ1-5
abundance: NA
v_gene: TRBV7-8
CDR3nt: TGTGCCAGCAGCTTAGGGCCGGGACAGGGGCAATTGCCCCAGCATTTT
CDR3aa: CASSLGPGQGQLPQHF

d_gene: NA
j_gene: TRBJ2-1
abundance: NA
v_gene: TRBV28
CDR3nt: TGTGCCAGCGGTGCTGAGCAGTTCTTC
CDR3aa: CASGAEQFF

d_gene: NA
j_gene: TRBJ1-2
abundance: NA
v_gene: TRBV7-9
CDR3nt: TGTGCCAGCAGCAGGGACTCCTATGGCTACACCTTC
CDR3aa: CASSRDSYGYTF

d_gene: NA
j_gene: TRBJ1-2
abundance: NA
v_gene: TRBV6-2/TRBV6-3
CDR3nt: TGTGCCAGCAGTTACTCGAAAGGGAGCGGCTACACCTTC
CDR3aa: CASSYSKGSGYTF

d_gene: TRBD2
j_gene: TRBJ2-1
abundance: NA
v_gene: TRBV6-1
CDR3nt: TGTGCCAGCAGTGTAAGACTAGCCGGCGCGGGCAATGAGCAGTTCTTC
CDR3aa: CASSVRLAGAGNEQFF

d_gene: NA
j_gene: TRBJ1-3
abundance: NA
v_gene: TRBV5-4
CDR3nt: TGTGCCAGCAGCTTGGGGGGGCAGAGAAACACCATATATTTT
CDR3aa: CASSLGGQRNTIYF

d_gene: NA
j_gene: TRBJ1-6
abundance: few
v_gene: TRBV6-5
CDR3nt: TGTGCCAGCCGTTTGGGGGATTCACCCCTCCACTTT
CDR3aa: CASRLGDSPLHF

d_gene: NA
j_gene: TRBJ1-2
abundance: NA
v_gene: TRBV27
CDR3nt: TGTGCCAGCAGTTTATCTTCCGAGGTCTCTGGCTACACCTTC
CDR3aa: CASSLSSEVSGYTF

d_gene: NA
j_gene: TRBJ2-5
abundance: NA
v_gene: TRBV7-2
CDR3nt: TGTGCCAGCAGCTTCACTAGAGGGGAGACCCAGTACTTC
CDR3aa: CASSFTRGETQYF

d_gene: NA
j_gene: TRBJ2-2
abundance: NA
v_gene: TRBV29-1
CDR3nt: TGCAGCGCTCAGGGTGGGCTCTACACCGGGGAGCTGTTTTTT
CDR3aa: CSAQGGLYTGELFF

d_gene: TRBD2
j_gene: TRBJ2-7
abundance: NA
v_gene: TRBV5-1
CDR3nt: TGCGCCAGCAGCTTGGGACTAGCGGGCGGCTACGAGCAGTACTTC
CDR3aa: CASSLGLAGGYEQYF

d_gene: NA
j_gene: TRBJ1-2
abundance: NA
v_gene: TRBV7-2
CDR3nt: TGTGCCAGCAGCTTAGGCGGGAAGTATGGCTACACCTTC
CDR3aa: CASSLGGKYGYTF

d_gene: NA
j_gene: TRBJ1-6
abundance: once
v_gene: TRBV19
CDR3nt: TGTGCCAGTAGTATGGCAGAGGTCTTTAATTCACCCCTCCACTTT
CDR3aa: CASSMAEVFNSPLHF